A single sample gave rise to the 32 T cell receptor beta chains below, sequenced in a study of cytomegalovirus exposure and HLA in healthy donors. PCR primers comprised 60 Vbeta and 13 Jbeta primers. The method was immunoSEQ multiplex PCR; TCRdb's version includes in-frame clones alone and lacks a portion of them. This table holds 150,000 to 200,000 clones, about 80% found once. The sample taken for sequencing was PBMCs. The receptors originated from a man aged 30 to 45 in good health and CMV-seropositive.

This rearrangement joins TRBV29-1 to TRBJ2-3; TRBD2 matches at 12 bases. The CDR3 contains 13 residues. Trimming cost V 6 bases and J 6 bases; bases outside gene matches: 4. Germline CDR1 is SQVTM and CDR2 is ANQGSEA. The CDR3 DNA is TGCAGCGTCAGACTAGCGGGAGATGATACGCAGTATTTT. The encoded protein is CSVRLAGDDTQYF.

This clone was observed a single time. The rearrangement uses TRBV6-4 and TRBJ2-1; D unresolved. Trimming cost V 0 bases and J 0 bases, with 6 bases left between them. Germline V gene data show CDR1 as MRHNA and CDR2 as SNTAGT. The length of the CDR3 is 15 residues. CDR3: CASSDSASSYNEQFF. DNA for the CDR3: TGTGCCAGCAGTGACTCTGCCAGCTCCTACAATGAGCAGTTCTTC.

The V and J genes are TRBV5-4 and TRBJ1-4; 7 bases line up with TRBD1. Germline V gives CDR1 SGHNT, CDR2 YYREEE (reference sequence). The CDR3 extends over 15 amino acids. Trimming at V came to 3 bases and at J to 7 bases, leaving 9 bases not matched to a gene. For the CDR3, the DNA is TGTGCCAGCAGCTCGGGAGGGACAGAGGGTGAAAAACTGTTTTTT. Its protein is CASSSGGTEGEKLFF.

The chain has TRBV28 and TRBJ2-1; the match to TRBD2 covers 9 bases. With 3 bases clipped from V and 0 bases from J, the junction kept 0 bases outside the gene matches. This CDR3 comprises 15 residues. The V gene's germline CDR1 is MDHEN and CDR2 SYDVKM. The CDR3, as DNA: TGTGCCAGCAGTTTGACTAGCGGCTCCTACAATGAGCAGTTCTTC. This translates into CASSLTSGSYNEQFF.

This chain joins TRBV23-1 and TRBJ2-1; 11 bases match TRBD1. TRBV23-1 is designated an ORF whose function remains uncertain. The CDR3 length is 17 residues. Trimming took 1 base from V and 5 from J; bases not matched to a gene: 7. The CDR3 is CASSQFAQGQGDNEQFF. In DNA form, the CDR3 reads TGCGCCAGCAGTCAATTCGCCCAGGGACAGGGGGACAATGAGCAGTTCTTC.

This clone showed up just a few times. The chain uses TRBV2 and TRBJ1-1; 8 positions agree with TRBD1. V dropped 4 bases and J dropped 4; count of bases not matched to a gene: 5. CDR1 is SNHLY and CDR2 is FYNNEI in the germline V gene. The CDR3 runs to 14 residues. Here the CDR3 DNA reads TGTGCCAGCAGTGGGACAGGGTTGGGCACTGAAGCTTTCTTT. It codes for CASSGTGLGTEAFF.

The chain joins TRBV5-6 to TRBJ1-2, with TRBD1 matching 7 bases. Trimming took 7 bases from V and 8 from J; bases not matched to a gene: 11. Per the germline V gene, CDR1 is SGHDT and CDR2 is YYEEEE. There are 13 residues in the CDR3. The CDR3 spells CASATGLGVGYTF. For the CDR3, the DNA is TGTGCCAGCGCGACAGGGTTGGGTGTAGGCTACACCTTC.

For the CDR3, the DNA is TGTGCCAGCCAGGGGCTCAACACGGCAGATACGCAGTATTTT. Its protein is CASQGLNTADTQYF. The V gene is TRBV6-1, the J gene TRBJ2-3; possible D gene TRBD1, 6 bases. The CDR3 is made up of 14 amino acids. Germline values: CDR1 MNHNS, CDR2 SASEGT. V was shortened by 8 bases and J by 4 bases, with 16 bases between the two germline ends.

CDR3 protein: CASSPPGQDSYEQYF. The CDR3, as DNA: TGTGCCAGCAGCCCCCCGGGACAGGACTCCTACGAGCAGTACTTC. The chain employs TRBV5-4 and TRBJ2-7; 8 bases agree with TRBD1. The CDR3 has 15 residues. Trimming took 4 bases from V and 0 from J; bases not matched to a gene: 6. Germline lookup yields CDR1 SGHNT and CDR2 YYREEE (reference sequence).

The chain recombines TRBV4-1 with TRBJ2-5, with a tentative D call TRBD1 (5 bases). The DNA end favors TRBJ2-7, so the J call may be wrong. The CDR3 totals 14 residues. Per the germline V gene, CDR1 is MGHRA and CDR2 is YSYEKL. CDR3 sequence: CASSQGTGLYEQYF. The CDR3 DNA reads TGCGCCAGCAGCCAAGGAACAGGCCTCTACGAGCAGTACTTC.

The rearrangement uses TRBV5-1 and TRBJ2-2, with 7 nucleotides matching TRBD2. Germline V CDR1 and CDR2: SGHRS, YFSETQ. V lost 0 bases, J lost 2 bases, and 4 bases stayed unmatched. The CDR3 is 16 amino acids. The CDR3 region is CASSLGASGNTGELFF. The CDR3 DNA follows: TGCGCCAGCAGCTTGGGTGCTAGCGGAAACACCGGGGAGCTGTTTTTT. Full variable domain (missing parts from reference TRBV5-1 and TRBJ2-2): KAGVTQTPRYLIKTRGQQVTLSCSPISGHRSVSWYQQTPGQGLQFLFEYFSETQRNKGNFPGRFSGRQFSNSRSEMNVSTLELGDSALYLCASSLGASGNTGELFFGEGSRLTVL.

V gene TRBV11-2 combines with J gene TRBJ2-7; 11 nucleotides agree with TRBD2. Germline CDR1 SGHAT, CDR2 FQNNGV. Trimming removed 7 bases from V and 2 bases from J; junction bases left unmatched: 7. The CDR3 has 15 amino acids. The CDR3 bases are TGTGCCAGCACCGCTAGCGGGAGGATAACCTACGAGCAGTACTTC. It translates to CASTASGRITYEQYF.

The V and J genes are TRBV10-2 and TRBJ2-7; TRBD1 matches at 8 bases. V dropped 8 bases and J dropped 5; count of bases not matched to a gene: 11. The CDR3 runs to 14 residues. Germline V gene data show CDR1 as WSHSY and CDR2 as SAAADI. The CDR3 region has the DNA TGCGCCAGCGGGGCTCCCAGGGGGCAGGACGAGCAGTACTTC. This codes for CASGAPRGQDEQYF.

J is TRBJ2-7 and V is TRBV19; D perhaps matches TRBD1 (6 bases). From germline, CDR1 is LNHDA and CDR2 SQIVND (reference sequence). This CDR3 has 14 residues. Trimming shortened V by 3 bases and J by 3 bases, and 12 bases separated the two germline ends. This CDR3 is CASSIRGHNYEQYF. The CDR3 DNA follows: TGTGCCAGTAGTATCCGGGGACACAACTACGAGCAGTACTTC. The whole variable domain, remainder taken from reference TRBV19 and TRBJ2-7, is DGGITQSPKYLFRKEGQNVTLSCEQNLNHDAMYWYRQDPGQGLRLIYYSQIVNDFQKGDIAEGYSVSREKKESFPLTVTSAQKNPTAFYLCASSIRGHNYEQYFGPGTRLTVT.

This chain connects TRBV11-3 to TRBJ1-1; D is perhaps TRBD1 (6 bases). Per germline, CDR1 SGHNT and CDR2 YENEEA. The CDR3 contains 15 residues. The V and J ends lost 6 bases and 0 bases respectively, with 14 bases between them. CDR3 sequence (DNA): TGTGCCAGCAGATCTAGACAGGCCATGAACACTGAAGCTTTCTTT. It codes for CASRSRQAMNTEAFF. Looking up the rest from reference TRBV11-3 and TRBJ1-1 gives the full variable domain: EAGVVQSPRYKIIEKKQPVAFWCNPISGHNTLYWYLQNLGQGPELLIRYENEEAVDDSQLPKDRFSAERLKGVDSTLKIQPAELGDSAVYLCASRSRQAMNTEAFFGQGTRLTVV.

This rearrangement joins TRBV23-1 to TRBJ2-5, with D possibly matching TRBD1 (7 bases). TRBV23-1 counts as an open reading frame of uncertain function. The CDR3 spans 16 residues. The V end was cut by 0 bases, the J end by 3 bases, with 14 bases between. The CDR3 DNA follows: TGCGCCAGCAGTCAATCTCCAGGGGGGTATGAAGAGACCCAGTACTTC. Its translation is CASSQSPGGYEETQYF.

The chain employs TRBV27 and TRBJ1-1, with 8 bases aligning to TRBD1. J was trimmed by 0 bases and V by 5 bases; bases with no gene match: 17. The CDR3 extends over 19 amino acids. Germline CDR1 is MNHEY and CDR2 is SMNVEV (reference sequence). CDR3 bases: TGTGCCAGCAGTCCCCGTCCGGGGCAGGGGGCTACTATGAACACTGAAGCTTTCTTT. It specifies CASSPRPGQGATMNTEAFF.

The count of this clone is one. This sequence joins TRBV7-2 and TRBJ2-5; 9 bases line up with TRBD1. The J call may be wrong; the DNA end is better matched by TRBJ2-7. The CDR3 is 16 amino acids. In germline, CDR1 is SGHTA, CDR2 FQGNSA. The CDR3 reads CASSLAPGQGRGEQYF. The CDR3 DNA is TGTGCCAGCAGCTTAGCCCCCGGACAGGGGCGGGGCGAGCAGTACTTC.

The chain links TRBV4-1 to TRBJ2-1, with D unclear. This CDR3 region has 15 residues. V shed 4 bases and J shed 6 bases, with 16 bases lying between them. Germline V lookup: CDR1 MGHRA, CDR2 YSYEKL. DNA of the CDR3: TGCGCCAGCAGCCGAGACCCAGCCGGGTTCAATGAGCAGTTCTTC. Translation gives CASSRDPAGFNEQFF.

The chain recombines TRBV7-9 with TRBJ1-6, with TRBD1 matching 8 bases. The CDR3 extends over 16 amino acids. V lost 5 bases, J lost 5 bases, and 8 bases stayed unmatched. Looked up from germline, CDR1 is SEHNR and CDR2 is FQNEAQ (reference sequence). The CDR3 region has the DNA TGTGCCAGCAGCGAAGACAGGGGTTCGAATAATTCACCCCTCCACTTT. Protein: CASSEDRGSNNSPLHF. The full variable domain, completed using reference TRBV7-9 and TRBJ1-6, is DTGVSQNPRHKITKRGQNVTFRCDPISEHNRLYWYRQTLGQGPEFLTYFQNEAQLEKSRLLSDRFSAERPKGSFSTLEIQRTEQGDSAMYLCASSEDRGSNNSPLHFGNGTRLTVT.

This clone has just a few counts. The rearrangement uses TRBV7-2 and TRBJ1-1; 7 bases map to TRBD1. J was trimmed by 2 bases and V by 8 bases; bases with no gene match: 8. CDR1 and CDR2 from the germline V gene are SGHTA and FQGNSA. The CDR3 is 14 residues long. CDR3 sequence: CASGRQGGNTEAFF. DNA for the CDR3: TGTGCCAGCGGAAGACAGGGCGGAAACACTGAAGCTTTCTTT.

This rearrangement joins TRBV7-2 to TRBJ2-6; D is undetermined. There are 13 residues in the CDR3. Germline loops: CDR1 SGHTA, CDR2 FQGNSA. The V end was cut by 5 bases, the J end by 4 bases, with 6 bases between. CDR3 in DNA: TGTGCCAGCAGCCCACAGGGGGCCAACGTCCTGACTTTC. Translated: CASSPQGANVLTF. Variable domain in full (rest from reference TRBV7-2 and TRBJ2-6): GAGVSQSPSNKVTEKGKDVELRCDPISGHTALYWYRQSLGQGLEFLIYFQGNSAPDKSGLPSDRFSAERTGGSVSTLTIQRTQQEDSAVYLCASSPQGANVLTFGAGSRLTVL.

J is TRBJ2-1 and V is TRBV5-6; TRBD1 aligns across 7 bases. CDR1 is SGHDT and CDR2 is YYEEEE in the germline V gene. The ends lost 1 base at V and 10 bases at J; junction bases unmatched: 2. This CDR3 is built from 12 residues. The CDR3 DNA reads TGTGCCAGCAGCTTGTCGACAGGGGAGCAGTTCTTC. Protein: CASSLSTGEQFF.

The CDR3 is CAWNTLGGLAGELFF. CDR3 nucleotides: TGTGCCTGGAATACCCTGGGGGGGTTAGCCGGGGAGCTGTTTTTT. This chain connects TRBV30 to TRBJ2-2, with 7 nucleotides matching TRBD2. Per the germline V gene, CDR1 is GTSNPN and CDR2 is SVGIG (reference sequence). The J segment lost 6 bases and the V segment lost 4 bases, leaving 11 bases of the junction unmatched. The CDR3 is 15 amino acids.

The gene calls are TRBV6-1 and TRBJ1-5, with D possibly being TRBD1 (6 bases). Trimming stripped 5 bases from V and 1 base from J, with 6 bases between. The CDR3 totals 13 residues. CDR1 and CDR2 (germline): MNHNS, SASEGT. The CDR3 DNA follows: TGTGCCAGCAGTACAGGGAGCAATCAGCCCCAGCATTTT. This codes for CASSTGSNQPQHF.

This clone has only a few counts. The gene calls are TRBV7-3 and TRBJ2-1; tentatively, D is TRBD1 (6 bases). CDR3 size: 15 residues. V was pared by 5 bases and J by 4 bases, with 15 bases between. The germline CDR1 and CDR2 sequences are SGHTA and FQGTGA. In DNA form, the CDR3 reads TGTGCCAGCAGCCCAGACAGGTCGCTTTACAATGAGCAGTTCTTC. Its translation is CASSPDRSLYNEQFF.

Only one count was recorded for this clone. The chain joins TRBV28 to TRBJ2-7; unclear D gene. V was clipped by 4 bases and J by 4 bases, with 11 bases between them. The CDR3 length is 13 residues. Germline CDR1 and CDR2: MDHEN and SYDVKM. Here the CDR3 DNA reads TGTGCCAGCAGTTCACATCAGGTGTACGAGCAGTACTTC. It yields the protein CASSSHQVYEQYF.

The V call is TRBV27, the J call TRBJ1-3; D remains ambiguous. V gave up 4 bases and J gave up 4 bases, with 5 bases separating them. There are 12 residues in the CDR3. Germline-derived CDR1 and CDR2 are MNHEY and SMNVEV (reference sequence). Here the CDR3 reads CASSSPGNTIYF. Written as DNA, the CDR3 is TGTGCCAGCAGTTCCCCAGGAAACACCATATATTTT.

The chain combines TRBV7-8 with TRBJ1-4; D is unresolved. This CDR3 has 13 residues. The V gene lost 1 base and the J gene lost 4 bases, with 4 bases spanning the gap. Germline CDR1 reads SGHVS; CDR2 reads FQNEAQ. The CDR3 coding sequence is TGTGCCAGCAGCTTAGGGCTTAATGAAAAACTGTTTTTT. Its protein is CASSLGLNEKLFF. Variable domain in full (rest from reference TRBV7-8 and TRBJ1-4): GAGVSQSPRYKVAKRGQDVALRCDPISGHVSLFWYQQALGQGPEFLTYFQNEAQLDKSGLPSDRFFAERPEGSVSTLKIQRTQQEDSAVYLCASSLGLNEKLFFGSGTQLSVL.

The chain uses TRBV5-8 and TRBJ2-1; 9 bases fit TRBD1. This CDR3 spans 16 amino acids. Germline V gene lookup returns CDR1 SGHTS and CDR2 YDEGEE. The V gene end was trimmed by 4 bases and the J gene end by 8 bases; junction bases not matched to a gene: 13. The CDR3 here is CASSRLTGGPSDEQFF. CDR3 bases: TGTGCCAGCAGCCGTTTAACAGGGGGCCCCTCGGATGAGCAGTTCTTC. The complete variable domain, with remaining parts taken from reference TRBV5-8 and TRBJ2-1, reads EAGVTQSPTHLIKTRGQQATLRCSPISGHTSVYWYQQALGLGLQFLLWYDEGEERNRGNFPPRFSGRQFPNYSSELNVNALELEDSALYLCASSRLTGGPSDEQFFGPGTRLTVL.

The chain uses TRBV27 and TRBJ2-7; tentative D call: TRBD2 (6 bases). Germline assignment: CDR1 MNHEY and CDR2 SMNVEV (reference sequence). Trimming left V 4 bases short and J 0 bases short, with 10 bases between. The CDR3 spans 14 residues. CDR3 nucleotides: TGTGCCAGCAGTTCTCCCGGGAGCTCCTACGAGCAGTACTTC. This sequence encodes CASSSPGSSYEQYF.

This rearrangement joins TRBV18 to TRBJ2-3; D gene ambiguous. The CDR3 extends over 11 amino acids. Germline values: CDR1 KGHSH, CDR2 LQKENI. The V end lost 6 bases, the J end lost 6 bases, and 7 bases lay between the germline ends. CDR3 nucleotides: TGTGCCAGCTCCCTGGAGGATACGCAGTATTTT. This encodes CASSLEDTQYF.